These 21 T cell receptor beta chains were sequenced from one sample in a study of CD8+ T cells in alopecia areata. As the sequencing template, cDNA was produced by extracting RNA and reverse transcribing it. Only in-frame clones appear in the TCRdb table, and some are missing; sequencing was by immunoSEQ multiplex PCR. The sample consists of about 150,000 clones, more than 45% of them appearing once. Sequenced input: CD4+ T cells sorted from blood. The receptors shown here come from a human donor with alopecia areata.

This chain links TRBV30 with TRBJ2-1; 9 bases match TRBD1. Germline V lookup: CDR1 GTSNPN, CDR2 SVGIG (reference sequence). The trim removed 7 bases at V and 1 base at J, leaving 2 bases unmatched. CDR3 size: 13 residues. DNA for the CDR3: TGTGCCTCCGACAGGGGGTCCTACAATGAGCAGTTCTTC. Its translation is CASDRGSYNEQFF.

This clone occurred a few times. The CDR3 sequence is CASSLVTLMAPGELFF. The CDR3 nucleotides read TGTGCCAGCAGTTTAGTTACCCTCATGGCCCCCGGGGAGCTGTTTTTT. This chain connects TRBV27 to TRBJ2-2, with D unresolved. Germline V gives CDR1 MNHEY, CDR2 SMNVEV (reference sequence). V lost 2 bases to trimming and J lost 6 bases, with 16 bases between them. CDR3 length equals 16 residues.

This chain joins TRBV5-1 and TRBJ1-2; no clear D. Trimming cost V 0 bases and J 2 bases, with 14 bases left between them. This CDR3 region has 16 residues. Looked up from germline, CDR1 is SGHRS and CDR2 is YFSETQ. The CDR3 here is CASSLEAVPKNYGYTF. CDR3 nucleotides: TGCGCCAGCAGCTTGGAGGCGGTTCCGAAAAACTATGGCTACACCTTC.

The chain carries TRBV13 and TRBJ2-5; 7 bases are shared with TRBD1. Germline lookup yields CDR1 PRHDT and CDR2 FYEKMQ (reference sequence). J lost 2 bases, V lost 5 bases, and 14 bases had no gene match. The CDR3 covers 17 residues. CDR3 loop: CASSPTAGGLGQETQYF. CDR3 nucleotides: TGTGCCAGCAGCCCTACAGCAGGGGGATTGGGGCAAGAGACCCAGTACTTC.

The genes are TRBV11-2 and TRBJ1-2; TRBD1 is a possible D gene (5 bases). Germline values: CDR1 SGHAT, CDR2 FQNNGV. The V gene lost 0 bases and the J gene lost 2 bases, with 13 bases spanning the gap. This CDR3 is 16 amino acids long. CDR3 DNA sequence: TGTGCCAGCAGCTTAGATTGGCCAGGGCGAAACTATGGCTACACCTTC. This codes for CASSLDWPGRNYGYTF. The full variable domain, its missing parts supplied by reference TRBV11-2 and TRBJ1-2, is EAGVAQSPRYKIIEKRQSVAFWCNPISGHATLYWYQQILGQGPKLLIQFQNNGVVDDSQLPKDRFSAERLKGVDSTLKIQPAKLEDSAVYLCASSLDWPGRNYGYTFGSGTRLTVV.

V is TRBV10-3 and J is TRBJ1-5; 10 bases align to TRBD1. Germline CDR1 and CDR2: ENHRY and SYGVKD. Unmatched junction bases numbered 1, after V lost 4 bases and J lost 7 bases. The CDR3 sequence is 13 residues long. CDR3 sequence (DNA): TGTGCCATCAGTGGGGACAGGGGACAGCCCCAGCATTTT. This translates into CAISGDRGQPQHF.

This clone was detected a few times. The chain recombines TRBV9 with TRBJ2-5; 8 bases agree with TRBD2. Trimming removed 2 bases from V and 4 bases from J; junction bases left unmatched: 7. This CDR3 is 15 amino acids long. Germline lookup yields CDR1 SGDLS and CDR2 YYNGEE. The DNA of the CDR3 is TGTGCCAGCAGCGTGGGACTAGGGGCGGCAGAGACCCAGTACTTC. Its protein is CASSVGLGAAETQYF. The full variable domain, in which reference TRBV9 and TRBJ2-5 provide the parts outside the CDR3, is DSGVTQTPKHLITATGQRVTLRCSPRSGDLSVYWYQQSLDQGLQFLIQYYNGEERAKGNILERFSAQQFPDLHSELNLSSLELGDSALYFCASSVGLGAAETQYFGPGTRLLVL.

A few counts support this clone. V gene TRBV7-9 combines with J gene TRBJ1-4, with 8 bases lining up with TRBD1. Germline values: CDR1 SEHNR, CDR2 FQNEAQ (reference sequence). This CDR3 contains 16 residues. V gave up 5 bases and J gave up 0 bases; unmatched junction bases: 5. The CDR3 nucleotides are TGTGCCAGCAGCACCACGACAGGGGCAACTAATGAAAAACTGTTTTTT. It encodes CASSTTTGATNEKLFF. Full variable domain (missing parts from reference TRBV7-9 and TRBJ1-4): DTGVSQNPRHKITKRGQNVTFRCDPISEHNRLYWYRQTLGQGPEFLTYFQNEAQLEKSRLLSDRFSAERPKGSFSTLEIQRTEQGDSAMYLCASSTTTGATNEKLFFGSGTQLSVL.

The chain combines TRBV29-1 with TRBJ2-3, with no clear D. CDR3 size: 14 residues. The germline V and J ends were trimmed by 4 bases and 4 bases, with 15 bases remaining between them. Per the germline V gene, CDR1 is SQVTM and CDR2 is ANQGSEA. The CDR3 spells CSVGLSVFPDTQYF. The CDR3 DNA reads TGCAGCGTTGGTCTGTCTGTGTTTCCAGATACGCAGTATTTT.

This chain connects TRBV2 to TRBJ2-1; D is possibly TRBD1 (5 bases). This CDR3 region has 13 residues. V was trimmed by 5 bases and J by 6 bases, leaving 11 bases between them. The germline gives CDR1 SNHLY, CDR2 FYNNEI. CDR3 sequence reads: CASSPDSLNEQFF. CDR3 nucleotides: TGTGCCAGCAGTCCCGACAGCCTCAATGAGCAGTTCTTC.

This clone was seen a few times. V is TRBV19 and J is TRBJ1-5; D unresolved. The CDR3 covers 15 residues. Between the trimmed V and J ends, which lost 5 bases and 4 bases, there was a span of 15 bases. CDR1 LNHDA and CDR2 SQIVND come from the germline V gene (reference sequence). The CDR3 nucleotides are TGTGCCAGTAGTTTGGGCGTGCAGAGGAATCAGCCCCAGCATTTT. It yields the protein CASSLGVQRNQPQHF.

The CDR3 protein is CSVEPPENQETQYF. The CDR3 DNA follows: TGCAGCGTTGAACCCCCTGAGAACCAAGAGACCCAGTACTTC. The chain joins TRBV29-1 to TRBJ2-5; D call uncertain. CDR3 size: 14 residues. Trimming removed 2 bases from V and 0 bases from J, with 10 bases in between. Germline V lookup: CDR1 SQVTM, CDR2 ANQGSEA.

The chain carries TRBV30 and TRBJ1-1, with no clear D. CDR3 length equals 14 residues. Trimming shortened V by 3 bases and J by 5 bases, and 16 bases separated the two germline ends. CDR1 is GTSNPN, CDR2 SVGIG, per germline (reference sequence). CDR3 in DNA: TGTGCCTGGAGGAAAGGTCACGCGGGGACTGAAGCTTTCTTT. This encodes CAWRKGHAGTEAFF. Combining the CDR3 with reference TRBV30 and TRBJ1-1 gives the whole variable domain SQTIHQWPATLVQPVGSPLSLECTVEGTSNPNLYWYRQAAGRGLQLLFYSVGIGQISSEVPQNLSASRPQDRQFILSSKKLLLSDSGFYLCAWRKGHAGTEAFFGQGTRLTVV.

As DNA, the CDR3 is TGCGCCAGCAGCGGGGACCGGGACTACCCGGCCGGGGTGCAGTTCTTC. Protein product: CASSGDRDYPAGVQFF. The chain links TRBV5-1 to TRBJ2-1; 7 bases line up with TRBD2. There are 16 residues in the CDR3. Losses at the gene ends were 4 bases for V and 12 bases for J; bases not matched to a gene: 19. Germline-derived CDR1 and CDR2 are SGHRS and YFSETQ.

In this sample, this clone turned up a few times. The chain carries TRBV27 and TRBJ1-2, with 7 bases that match TRBD1. Germline V gene data show CDR1 as MNHEY and CDR2 as SMNVEV (reference sequence). The V gene end was trimmed by 6 bases and the J gene end by 4 bases; junction bases not matched to a gene: 8. CDR3 size: 14 residues. For the CDR3, the DNA is TGTGCCAGCAGACCGACAGGGACATCCTATGGCTACACCTTC. Its translation: CASRPTGTSYGYTF.

Only a few counts were recorded for this clone. V gene TRBV5-1 combines with J gene TRBJ1-1; perhaps TRBD1 as D (5 bases). The germline gives CDR1 SGHRS, CDR2 YFSETQ. The length of the CDR3 is 17 residues. Deletions cut 1 base from V and 0 bases from J, with 16 bases between. The CDR3 is CASSLPGQLGMNTEAFF. The CDR3 DNA follows: TGCGCCAGCAGCTTGCCAGGACAATTGGGGATGAACACTGAAGCTTTCTTT. Complete variable domain (other parts from reference TRBV5-1 and TRBJ1-1): KAGVTQTPRYLIKTRGQQVTLSCSPISGHRSVSWYQQTPGQGLQFLFEYFSETQRNKGNFPGRFSGRQFSNSRSEMNVSTLELGDSALYLCASSLPGQLGMNTEAFFGQGTRLTVV.

This clone was found a few times. The chain joins TRBV29-1 to TRBJ2-6, with D possibly TRBD1 on 5 matching bases. The CDR3 runs 16 residues. Germline V gene lookup returns CDR1 SQVTM and CDR2 ANQGSEA. V was clipped by 4 bases and J by 0 bases, with 13 bases between them. The CDR3 loop reads CSVATDSSSGANVLTF. The CDR3 DNA reads as TGCAGCGTTGCGACTGACAGTTCCTCTGGGGCCAACGTCCTGACTTTC.

V is TRBV28 and J is TRBJ1-2, with 8 bases aligning to TRBD1. The V gene end was trimmed by 6 bases and the J gene end by 2 bases; junction bases not matched to a gene: 2. The CDR3 has 13 residues. CDR1 is MDHEN and CDR2 is SYDVKM in the germline V gene. CDR3 region: CASRTGANYGYTF. The CDR3, as DNA: TGTGCCAGCAGGACAGGGGCAAACTATGGCTACACCTTC.

This clone was counted a single time. Other DNA sequences in the sample encode the same CDR3. V usage is TRBV29-1 and J usage is TRBJ2-1; possibly TRBD1 or TRBD2 for D (5 bases each). CDR1 is SQVTM, CDR2 ANQGSEA, per germline. The V end was cut by 4 bases, the J end by 0 bases, with 7 bases between. CDR3 size: 13 residues. CDR3 loop: CSVGGSSYNEQFF. Here the CDR3 DNA reads TGCAGCGTTGGGGGGAGCTCCTACAATGAGCAGTTCTTC.

The chain joins TRBV6-1 to TRBJ2-1, with D possibly matching TRBD1 (5 bases). The germline CDR1 and CDR2 sequences are MNHNS and SASEGT. V lost 3 bases, J lost 9 bases, and 12 bases lay in between. This CDR3 is built from 13 residues. CDR3 region: CASSENTGLEQFF. CDR3 nucleotide sequence: TGTGCCAGCAGTGAGAATACAGGCCTTGAGCAGTTCTTC.

The rearrangement joins TRBV29-1 to TRBJ1-1; D is possibly TRBD1 (6 bases). The CDR3 sequence is 14 residues long. Germline V gene data show CDR1 as SQVTM and CDR2 as ANQGSEA. Trimming removed 5 bases at V and 5 bases at J, with 18 bases between. The CDR3 loop reads CSVPLAEGVTEAFF. In nucleotides, the CDR3 is TGCAGCGTTCCGTTGGCCGAGGGGGTTACTGAAGCTTTCTTT.